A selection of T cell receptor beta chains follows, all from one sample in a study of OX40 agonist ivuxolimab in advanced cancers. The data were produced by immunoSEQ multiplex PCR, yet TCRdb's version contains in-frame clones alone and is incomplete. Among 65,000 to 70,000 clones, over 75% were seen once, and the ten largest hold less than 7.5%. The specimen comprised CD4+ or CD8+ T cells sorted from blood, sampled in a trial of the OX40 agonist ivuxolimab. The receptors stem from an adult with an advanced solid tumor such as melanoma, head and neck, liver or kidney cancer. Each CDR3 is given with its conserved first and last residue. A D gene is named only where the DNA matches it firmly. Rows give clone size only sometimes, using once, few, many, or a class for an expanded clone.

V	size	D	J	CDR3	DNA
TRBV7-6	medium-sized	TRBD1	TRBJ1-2	CASSLGPRGDGYTF	TGTGCCAGCAGCTTAGGTCCCAGGGGGGATGGCTACACCTTC
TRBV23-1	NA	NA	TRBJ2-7	CASSQFKGQGPYEQYF	TGCGCCAGCAGTCAATTCAAGGGGCAGGGGCCCTACGAGCAGTACTTC
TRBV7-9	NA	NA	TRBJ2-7	CASSTGLGEPGSYEQYF	TGTGCCAGCAGCACAGGACTCGGAGAGCCTGGCAGCTACGAGCAGTACTTC
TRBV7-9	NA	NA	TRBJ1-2	CASSFPGHSNYGYTF	TGTGCCAGCAGTTTCCCTGGACACTCTAACTATGGCTACACCTTC
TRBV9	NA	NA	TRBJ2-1	CASSVESLSYNEQFF	TGTGCCAGCAGCGTAGAATCCCTCAGTTACAATGAGCAGTTCTTC
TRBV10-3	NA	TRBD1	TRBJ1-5	CAISEVDRGPNQPQHF	TGTGCCATCAGTGAGGTGGACAGGGGACCCAATCAGCCCCAGCATTTT
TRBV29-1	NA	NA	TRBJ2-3	CSVDGTPRKDTQYF	TGCAGCGTTGACGGGACACCTCGGAAAGATACGCAGTATTTT
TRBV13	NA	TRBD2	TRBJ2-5	CASSPPRSGRKTQYF	TGTGCCAGCAGCCCTCCGCGTAGCGGGAGAAAGACCCAGTACTTC
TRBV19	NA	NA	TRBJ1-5	CASSIDYWLVPGRALSNQPQHF	TGTGCCAGTAGTATAGATTATTGGTTAGTGCCAGGGAGGGCACTTAGCAATCAGCCCCAGCATTTT
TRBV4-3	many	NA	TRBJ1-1	CASSQDLGTLMNTEAFF	TGCGCCAGCAGCCAAGATCTAGGGACCCTGATGAACACTGAAGCTTTCTTT
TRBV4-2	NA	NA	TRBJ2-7	CASSQGGGPTYEQYF	TGTGCCAGCAGCCAAGGGGGGGGGCCGACCTACGAGCAGTACTTC
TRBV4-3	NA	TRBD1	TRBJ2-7	CASSIGTGQGSYEQYF	TGCGCCAGCAGCATAGGGACCGGACAGGGCTCCTACGAGCAGTACTTC
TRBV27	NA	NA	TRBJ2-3	CASSLIGGFNTQYF	TGTGCCAGCAGTTTAATAGGCGGATTTAATACGCAGTATTTT
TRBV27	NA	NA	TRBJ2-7	CASSLLAAYEQYF	TGTGCCAGCAGTTTATTGGCAGCCTACGAGCAGTACTTC
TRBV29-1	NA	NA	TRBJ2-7	CSVEGWQGENEQYF	TGCAGCGTTGAAGGGTGGCAGGGTGAGAACGAGCAGTACTTC
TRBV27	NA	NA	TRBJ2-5	CASSDRGGRIYETQYF	TGTGCCAGCAGCGACCGTGGGGGGCGAATTTATGAGACCCAGTACTTC
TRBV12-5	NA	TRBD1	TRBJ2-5	CASGLGTGPRYQETQYF	TGTGCTAGTGGTTTGGGGACAGGACCCCGTTACCAAGAGACCCAGTACTTC
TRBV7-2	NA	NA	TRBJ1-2	CASSLAPWDGYTF	TGTGCCAGCAGCTTAGCCCCCTGGGATGGCTACACCTTC
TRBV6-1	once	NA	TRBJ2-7	CASSEAYGPYEQYF	TGTGCCAGCAGTGAAGCGTATGGACCCTACGAGCAGTACTTC
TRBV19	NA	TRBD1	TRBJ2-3	CASSIGTALITDTQYF	TGTGCCAGTAGTATCGGGACAGCACTAATCACAGATACGCAGTATTTT
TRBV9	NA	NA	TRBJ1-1	CASSPSGTPNTEAFF	TGTGCCAGCAGCCCCTCCGGGACCCCAAACACTGAAGCTTTCTTT
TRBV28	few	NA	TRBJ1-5	CASSLRGGPQHF	TGTGCCAGCAGTTTAAGAGGTGGGCCCCAGCATTTT
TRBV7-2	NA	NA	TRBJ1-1	CASSLGTRATEAFF	TGTGCCAGCAGCTTAGGTACCAGGGCCACTGAAGCTTTCTTT
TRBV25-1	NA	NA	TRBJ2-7	CASSDEDDSYEQYF	TGTGCCAGCAGTGACGAGGACGACTCCTACGAGCAGTACTTC
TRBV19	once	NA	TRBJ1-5	CASKNGNQPQHF	TGTGCCAGTAAGAATGGCAATCAGCCCCAGCATTTT
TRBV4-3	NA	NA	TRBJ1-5	CASSREGQNQPQHF	TGCGCCAGCAGCCGAGAGGGACAAAATCAGCCCCAGCATTTT
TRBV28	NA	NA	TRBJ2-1	CASSLTAGLYNEQFF	TGTGCCAGCAGCCTGACAGCGGGCCTATACAATGAGCAGTTCTTC
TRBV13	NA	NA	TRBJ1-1	CASSLRPGETEAFF	TGTGCCAGCAGCTTACGTCCAGGGGAAACTGAAGCTTTCTTT
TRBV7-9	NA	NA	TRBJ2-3	CASTSWGSTAIINTQYF	TGTGCCAGCACCTCCTGGGGTTCCACCGCGATAATAAATACGCAGTATTTT
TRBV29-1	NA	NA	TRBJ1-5	CSVEDGDNQPQHF	TGCAGCGTTGAAGACGGGGACAATCAGCCCCAGCATTTT
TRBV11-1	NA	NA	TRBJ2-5	CASSLIGQRGAQETQYF	TGTGCCAGCAGCTTAATAGGCCAACGGGGGGCCCAAGAGACCCAGTACTTC
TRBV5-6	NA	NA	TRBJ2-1	CASSFGAVGEQFF	TGTGCCAGCAGCTTTGGTGCCGTGGGTGAGCAGTTCTTC
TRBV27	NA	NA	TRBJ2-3	CASSSYRDGSYTQYF	TGTGCCAGCAGTTCATACCGGGACGGGAGTTATACGCAGTATTTT